This is a list of T cell receptor beta chains from one sample in a study of blood T cell repertoires in COVID-19. Repertoires were generated with immunoSEQ multiplex PCR, while TCRdb's copy carries only in-frame clones and drops some. Of some 76,000 clones listed, more than 85% are singletons. The sample comprised peripheral blood. These receptors all come from a man in his fifties or sixties with acute or convalescent COVID-19. The CDR3 runs from the conserved cysteine through the conserved F or W. The D gene is left open where the match is weak. Not all rows give a size; the values are once, few, many and, for expanded clones, a class.

d_call	clone_size	v_call	j_call	cdr3_aa	cdr3_nt
-	-	TRBV5-6	TRBJ1-1	CASSLAVEGNTEAFF	TGTGCCAGCAGCTTGGCCGTGGAGGGGAACACTGAAGCTTTCTTT
TRBD1	few	TRBV29-1	TRBJ1-4	CSVERFGRDSEKLFF	TGCAGCGTTGAAAGATTCGGAAGGGACAGTGAAAAACTGTTTTTT
TRBD1	few	TRBV2	TRBJ2-3	CASNNRGGTDTQYF	TGTGCCAGCAATAACAGGGGCGGCACAGATACGCAGTATTTT
-	-	TRBV19	TRBJ2-1	CASSKASPRVGEQFF	TGTGCCAGTAGTAAGGCTAGCCCGAGGGTTGGTGAGCAGTTCTTC
TRBD1	-	TRBV5-6	TRBJ1-3	CASSLPWDRAGNTIYF	TGTGCCAGCAGCTTGCCCTGGGACAGGGCTGGAAACACCATATATTTT
-	-	TRBV7-8	TRBJ1-3	CASSPTGGSVGNTIYF	TGTGCCAGCAGTCCTACGGGGGGGAGTGTCGGAAACACCATATATTTT
-	-	TRBV30	TRBJ2-1	CAWSVGGNYNEQFF	TGTGCCTGGAGTGTAGGCGGGAACTACAATGAGCAGTTCTTC
-	-	TRBV6-5	TRBJ2-3	CASNIVAGITDTQYF	TGTGCCAGCAACATTGTGGCGGGTATCACAGATACGCAGTATTTT
-	-	TRBV20-1	TRBJ2-3	CSARVGAGQYF	TGCAGTGCTAGAGTTGGCGCGGGACAGTATTTT
TRBD1	-	TRBV6-5	TRBJ2-7	CASSPRTGGSYEQYF	TGTGCCAGCAGTCCGCGGACAGGGGGCTCCTACGAGCAGTACTTC